These T cell receptor beta chains were read from a single sample in a study of blood T cell repertoires in COVID-19. The data were produced by immunoSEQ multiplex PCR, yet TCRdb's version contains in-frame clones alone and is incomplete. The sample includes roughly 170,000 clones, approximately 87% of them seen just once. Sequenced: peripheral blood. The receptors originated from a man aged 65-85 years with active or convalescent COVID-19. Both conserved end residues are trimmed from each CDR3.

V	J	CDR3
TRBV30	TRBJ2-5	AWRTGVSWETQY
TRBV7-2	TRBJ1-1	ASSLGGKGTEAF
TRBV27	TRBJ2-1	ASSHRPSSGGYHNEQF
TRBV2	TRBJ1-4	ASSPRWSRNEKLF
TRBV6-1	TRBJ2-7	ASSEIPGTSGTWARYEQY
TRBV5-8	TRBJ1-2	ASSLQLNYGYT
TRBV6-5	TRBJ1-4	ASSSLQGNEKLF
TRBV11-3	TRBJ2-5	ASSLGNRGVETQY
TRBV5-1	TRBJ1-1	ASTKDRGTEAF
TRBV5-5	TRBJ2-3	ASSLVLGNLAGVTDTQY
TRBV7-9	TRBJ2-6	ASSRDRGSSGANVLT
TRBV6-2/TRBV6-3	TRBJ2-1	ASSQDRDANEQF
TRBV7-3	TRBJ2-2	ASSLEAQRELNIGELF
TRBV6-2/TRBV6-3	TRBJ2-1	ASSYGVSVVLSNNEQF
TRBV3-1/TRBV3-2	TRBJ2-1	ASSQEVAGEQF
TRBV6-2/TRBV6-3	TRBJ1-4	ASSYSPGRGPNEKLF
TRBV28	TRBJ2-7	ASSSPSQRGSSYEQY
TRBV28	TRBJ2-3	ASSLRGLADRMGTQY
TRBV18	TRBJ1-2	ASSHDSHNVNYGYT
TRBV6-6	TRBJ1-4	ASRAPKGANEKLF
TRBV4-3	TRBJ2-3	ASSQDVGWDRGLLDTQY
TRBV6-4	TRBJ1-1	ASSQEGYTEAF
TRBV7-9	TRBJ1-1	ASTLVGDRVKNTEAF
TRBV19	TRBJ1-2	ASSQSNYGYT
TRBV11-2	TRBJ1-3	ASSLEGAYYPSGNTIY
TRBV7-9	TRBJ1-6	ASSTGTDAYNSPLH
TRBV11-2	TRBJ2-2	ASSLGGATTGELF
TRBV6-2/TRBV6-3	TRBJ2-7	ASSTQGWGSYEQY
TRBV7-9	TRBJ1-2	ASSQDRGLNYGYT
TRBV15	TRBJ2-7	ATTRKGQGPYEQY
TRBV6-5	TRBJ2-5	ANRGPGETQY
TRBV4-3	TRBJ2-7	ASSRSVEQTREQY
TRBV6-1	TRBJ2-3	ASSEDPHTGITQY
TRBV3-1/TRBV3-2	TRBJ1-2	ASSQGHGTNYGYT
TRBV18	TRBJ2-7	ASSPLSSGVTYEQY
TRBV30	TRBJ2-7	AWRSGGGGSYEQY
TRBV7-2	TRBJ2-3	ASSPMTRGDTQY
TRBV11-2	TRBJ1-5	ASSLEDRGVDQPQH
TRBV28	TRBJ2-1	ASSPFVGPYNEQF
TRBV6-4	TRBJ2-1	ASSAIRGAGEQF
TRBV30	TRBJ2-3	AWRQGADTQY
TRBV9	TRBJ2-5	ASSVVGAPQETQY
TRBV7-9	TRBJ1-4	ASSSPTGLPNEKLF
TRBV18	TRBJ2-2	ASSPLGQGTTGELF
TRBV13	TRBJ2-6	ASSYLGSGANVLT
TRBV10-2	TRBJ1-6	ASTAPETGINSPLH
TRBV5-1	TRBJ1-1	ASSPDGTTEAF
TRBV18	TRBJ2-7	ASSAGGQGSYEQY